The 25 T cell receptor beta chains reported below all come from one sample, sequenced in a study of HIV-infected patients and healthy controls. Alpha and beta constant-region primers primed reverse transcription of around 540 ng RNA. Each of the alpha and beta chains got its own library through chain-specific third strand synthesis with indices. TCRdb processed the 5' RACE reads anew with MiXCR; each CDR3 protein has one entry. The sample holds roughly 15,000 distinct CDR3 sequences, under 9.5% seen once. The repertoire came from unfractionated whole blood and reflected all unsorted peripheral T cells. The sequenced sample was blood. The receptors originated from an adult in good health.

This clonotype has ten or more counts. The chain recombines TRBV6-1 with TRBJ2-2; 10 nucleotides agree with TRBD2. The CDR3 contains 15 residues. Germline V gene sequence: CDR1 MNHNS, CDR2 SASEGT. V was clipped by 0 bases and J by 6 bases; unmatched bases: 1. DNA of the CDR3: TGTGCCAGCAGTGAAGCAGCGGGAGGGCCCGGGGAGCTGTTTTTT. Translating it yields CASSEAAGGPGELFF.

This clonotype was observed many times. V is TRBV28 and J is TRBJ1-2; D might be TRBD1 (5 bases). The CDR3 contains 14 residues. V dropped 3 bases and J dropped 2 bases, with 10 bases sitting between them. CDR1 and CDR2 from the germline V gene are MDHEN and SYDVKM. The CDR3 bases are TGTGCCAGCAGTTTCTCGACAGAAAACTATGGCTACACCTTC. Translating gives CASSFSTENYGYTF.

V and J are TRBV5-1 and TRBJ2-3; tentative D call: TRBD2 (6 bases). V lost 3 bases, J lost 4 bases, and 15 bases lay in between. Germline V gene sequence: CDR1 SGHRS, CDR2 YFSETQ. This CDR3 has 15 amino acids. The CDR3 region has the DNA TGCGCCAGCAGCTCCACCCCCGGGACTTCAGATACGCAGTATTTT. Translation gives CASSSTPGTSDTQYF. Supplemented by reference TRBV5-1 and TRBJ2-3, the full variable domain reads KAGVTQTPRYLIKTRGQQVTLSCSPISGHRSVSWYQQTPGQGLQFLFEYFSETQRNKGNFPGRFSGRQFSNSRSEMNVSTLELGDSALYLCASSSTPGTSDTQYFGPGTRLTVL.

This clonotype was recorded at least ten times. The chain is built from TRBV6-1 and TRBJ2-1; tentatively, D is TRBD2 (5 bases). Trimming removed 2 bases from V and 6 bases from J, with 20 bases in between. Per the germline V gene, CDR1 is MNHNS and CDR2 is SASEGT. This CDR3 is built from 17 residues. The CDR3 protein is CASSEWSGALFTNEQFF. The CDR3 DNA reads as TGTGCCAGCAGTGAATGGAGCGGAGCCCTATTTACCAATGAGCAGTTCTTC.

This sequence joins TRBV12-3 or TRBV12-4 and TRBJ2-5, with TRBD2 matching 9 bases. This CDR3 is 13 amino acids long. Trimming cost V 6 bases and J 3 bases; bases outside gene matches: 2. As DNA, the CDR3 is TGTGCCAGCAGACGGACTAGCGAAGAGACCCAGTACTTC. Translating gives CASRRTSEETQYF.

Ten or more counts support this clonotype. The CDR3 DNA is TGTGCCAGTCGCGGATGGGAGACCCAGTACTTC. It yields the protein CASRGWETQYF. The chain combines TRBV19 with TRBJ2-5, with D unresolved. CDR1 is LNHDA and CDR2 is SQIVND in the germline V gene (reference sequence). The V gene lost 8 bases and the J gene lost 5 bases, with 9 bases spanning the gap. This CDR3 contains 11 residues.

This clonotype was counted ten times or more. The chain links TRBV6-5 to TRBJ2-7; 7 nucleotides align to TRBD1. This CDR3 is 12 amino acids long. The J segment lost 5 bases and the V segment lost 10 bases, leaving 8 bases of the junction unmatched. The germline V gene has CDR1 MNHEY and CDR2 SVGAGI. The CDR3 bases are TGTGCCAACAAACAGGGGAAGGACGAGCAGTACGTC. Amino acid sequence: CANKQGKDEQYV.

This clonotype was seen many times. Here the CDR3 reads CSASYMFGTPTQTQYF. CDR3 DNA sequence: TGCAGTGCTAGTTATATGTTTGGGACCCCCACTCAGACCCAGTACTTC. This chain joins TRBV20-1 and TRBJ2-5; the D call may be TRBD1 or TRBD2 (5 bases each). The germline gives CDR1 DFQATT, CDR2 SNEGSKA (reference sequence). The CDR3 runs 16 residues. V was pared by 3 bases and J by 6 bases, with 23 bases between.

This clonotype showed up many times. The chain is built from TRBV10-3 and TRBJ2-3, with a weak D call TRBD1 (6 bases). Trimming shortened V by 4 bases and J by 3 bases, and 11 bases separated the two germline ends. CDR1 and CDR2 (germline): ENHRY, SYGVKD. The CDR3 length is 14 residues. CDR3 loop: CAISAGQGTDTQYF. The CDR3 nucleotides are TGTGCCATCAGTGCGGGGCAGGGGACAGATACGCAGTATTTT.

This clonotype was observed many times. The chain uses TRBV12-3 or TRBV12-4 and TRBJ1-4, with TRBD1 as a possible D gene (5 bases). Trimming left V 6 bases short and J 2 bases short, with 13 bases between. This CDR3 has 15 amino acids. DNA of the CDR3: TGTGCCAGCAGGAGGGGCGGCTTGACTAATGAAAAACTGTTTTTT. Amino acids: CASRRGGLTNEKLFF.

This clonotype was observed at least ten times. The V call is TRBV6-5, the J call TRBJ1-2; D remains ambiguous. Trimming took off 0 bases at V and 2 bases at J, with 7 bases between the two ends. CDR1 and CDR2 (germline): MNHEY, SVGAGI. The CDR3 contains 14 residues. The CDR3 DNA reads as TGTGCCAGCAGTTACTCGAAACGGAACTATGGCTACACCTTC. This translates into CASSYSKRNYGYTF.

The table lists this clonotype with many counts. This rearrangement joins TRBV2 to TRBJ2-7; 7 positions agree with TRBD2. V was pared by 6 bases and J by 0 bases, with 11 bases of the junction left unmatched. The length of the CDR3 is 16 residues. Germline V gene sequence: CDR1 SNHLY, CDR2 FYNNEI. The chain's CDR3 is CASSSTLAESSYEQYV. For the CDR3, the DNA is TGTGCCAGCAGCTCTACTCTAGCGGAGAGCTCCTACGAGCAGTACGTC.

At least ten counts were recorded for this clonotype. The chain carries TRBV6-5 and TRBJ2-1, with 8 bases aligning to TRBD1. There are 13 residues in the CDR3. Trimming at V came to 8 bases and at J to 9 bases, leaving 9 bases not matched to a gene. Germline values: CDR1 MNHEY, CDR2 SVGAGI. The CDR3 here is CASPAQGAGEQFF. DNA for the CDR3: TGTGCCAGCCCAGCGCAGGGGGCCGGTGAGCAGTTCTTC.

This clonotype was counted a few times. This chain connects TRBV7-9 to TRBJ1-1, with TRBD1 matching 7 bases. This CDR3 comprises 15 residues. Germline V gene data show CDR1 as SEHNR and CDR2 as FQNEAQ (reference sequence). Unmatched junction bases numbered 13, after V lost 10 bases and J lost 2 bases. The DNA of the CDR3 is TGTGCCACCCCGCCCCCCGGACAGGTCAACACTGAAGCTTTCTTT. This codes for CATPPPGQVNTEAFF.

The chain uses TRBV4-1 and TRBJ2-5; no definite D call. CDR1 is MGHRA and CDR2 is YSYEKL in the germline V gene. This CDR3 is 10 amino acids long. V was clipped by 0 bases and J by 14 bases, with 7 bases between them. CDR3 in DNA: TGCGCCAGCAGCCAAGATCGGTACTACTTC. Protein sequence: CASSQDRYYF.

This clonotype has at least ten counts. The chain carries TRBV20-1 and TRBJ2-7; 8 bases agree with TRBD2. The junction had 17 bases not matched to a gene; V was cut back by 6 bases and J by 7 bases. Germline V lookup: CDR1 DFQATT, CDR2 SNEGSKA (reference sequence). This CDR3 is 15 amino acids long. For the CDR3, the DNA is TGCAGTGCAAGCCGGGAGGGGGGTTTTTTGAGGGAGCAGTACTTC. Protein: CSASREGGFLREQYF.

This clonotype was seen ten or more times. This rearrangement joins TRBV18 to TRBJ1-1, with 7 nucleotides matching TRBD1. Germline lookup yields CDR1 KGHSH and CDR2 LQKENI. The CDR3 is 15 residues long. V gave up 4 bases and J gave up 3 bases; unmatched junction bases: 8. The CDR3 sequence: CASSRQGRKDTEAFF. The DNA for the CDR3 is TGTGCCAGCTCACGACAGGGACGAAAGGACACTGAAGCTTTCTTT.

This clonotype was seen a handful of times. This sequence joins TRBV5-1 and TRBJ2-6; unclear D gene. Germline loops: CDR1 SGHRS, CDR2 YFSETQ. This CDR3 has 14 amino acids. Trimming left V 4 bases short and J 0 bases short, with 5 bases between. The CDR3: CASSPHSGANVLTF. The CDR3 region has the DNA TGCGCCAGCAGCCCCCACTCTGGGGCCAACGTCCTGACTTTC.

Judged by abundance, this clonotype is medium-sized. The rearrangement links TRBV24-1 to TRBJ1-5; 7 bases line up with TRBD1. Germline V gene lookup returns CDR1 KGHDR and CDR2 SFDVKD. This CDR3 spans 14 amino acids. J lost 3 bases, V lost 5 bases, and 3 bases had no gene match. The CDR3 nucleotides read TGTGCCACCAGTGTGGGACAGTCCAATCAGCCCCAGCATTTT. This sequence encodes CATSVGQSNQPQHF.

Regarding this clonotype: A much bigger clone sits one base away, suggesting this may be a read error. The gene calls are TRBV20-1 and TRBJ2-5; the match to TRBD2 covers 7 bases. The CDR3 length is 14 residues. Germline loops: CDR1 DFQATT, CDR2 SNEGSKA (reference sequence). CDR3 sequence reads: CSARVITSVETQHF. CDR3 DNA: TGCAGTGCTAGAGTTATTACTAGCGTGGAGACCCAGCACTTC.

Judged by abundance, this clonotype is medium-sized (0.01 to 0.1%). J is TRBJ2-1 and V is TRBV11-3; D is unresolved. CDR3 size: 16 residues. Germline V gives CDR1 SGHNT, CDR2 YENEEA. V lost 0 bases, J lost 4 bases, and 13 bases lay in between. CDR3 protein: CASSLDQGGIYNEQFF. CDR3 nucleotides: TGTGCCAGCAGCTTAGATCAAGGTGGGATTTACAATGAGCAGTTCTTC.

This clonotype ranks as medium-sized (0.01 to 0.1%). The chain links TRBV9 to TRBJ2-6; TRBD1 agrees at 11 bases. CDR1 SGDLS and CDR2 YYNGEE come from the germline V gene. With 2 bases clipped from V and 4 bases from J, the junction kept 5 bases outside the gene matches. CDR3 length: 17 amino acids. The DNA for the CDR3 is TGTGCCAGCAGCGTTGGACAGGGGGCGGGAGGGGCCAACGTCCTGACTTTC. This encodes CASSVGQGAGGANVLTF.

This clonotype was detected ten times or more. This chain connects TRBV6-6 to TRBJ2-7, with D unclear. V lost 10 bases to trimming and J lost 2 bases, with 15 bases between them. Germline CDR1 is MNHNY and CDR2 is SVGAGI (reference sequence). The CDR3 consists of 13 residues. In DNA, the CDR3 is TGTGCCACCTCAGACACCCAGGCCTACGAGCAGTACGTC. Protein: CATSDTQAYEQYV.

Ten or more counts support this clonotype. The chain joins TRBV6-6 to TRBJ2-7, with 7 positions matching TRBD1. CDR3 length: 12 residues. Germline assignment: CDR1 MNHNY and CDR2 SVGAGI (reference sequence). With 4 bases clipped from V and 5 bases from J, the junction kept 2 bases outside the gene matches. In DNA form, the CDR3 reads TGTGCCAGCAGTTCGCAGGGGGACGAGCAGTACGTC. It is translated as CASSSQGDEQYV.

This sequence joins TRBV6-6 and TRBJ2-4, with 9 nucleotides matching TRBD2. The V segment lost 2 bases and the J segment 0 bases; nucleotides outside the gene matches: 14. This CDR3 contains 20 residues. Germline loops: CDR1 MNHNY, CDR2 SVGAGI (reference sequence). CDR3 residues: CASSYGGLAGVSGAKNIQYF. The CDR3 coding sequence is TGTGCCAGCAGTTACGGGGGGTTAGCGGGAGTTTCCGGAGCCAAAAACATTCAGTACTTC.